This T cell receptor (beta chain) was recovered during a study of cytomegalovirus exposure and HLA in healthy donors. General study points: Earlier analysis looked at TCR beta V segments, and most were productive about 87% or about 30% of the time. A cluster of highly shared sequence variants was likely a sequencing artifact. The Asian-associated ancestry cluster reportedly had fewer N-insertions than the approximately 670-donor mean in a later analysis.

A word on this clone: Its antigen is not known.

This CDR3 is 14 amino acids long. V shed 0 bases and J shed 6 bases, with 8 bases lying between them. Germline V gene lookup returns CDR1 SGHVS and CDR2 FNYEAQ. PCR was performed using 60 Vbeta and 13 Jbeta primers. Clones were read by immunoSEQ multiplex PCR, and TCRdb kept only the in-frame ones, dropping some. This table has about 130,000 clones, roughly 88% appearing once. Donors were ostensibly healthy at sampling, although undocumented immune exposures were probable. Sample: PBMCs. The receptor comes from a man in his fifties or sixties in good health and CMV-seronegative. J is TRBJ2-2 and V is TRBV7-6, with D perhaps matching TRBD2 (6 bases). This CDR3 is CASSLAGGSGELFF. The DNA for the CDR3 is TGTGCCAGCAGCTTAGCTGGGGGGTCCGGGGAGCTGTTTTTT.